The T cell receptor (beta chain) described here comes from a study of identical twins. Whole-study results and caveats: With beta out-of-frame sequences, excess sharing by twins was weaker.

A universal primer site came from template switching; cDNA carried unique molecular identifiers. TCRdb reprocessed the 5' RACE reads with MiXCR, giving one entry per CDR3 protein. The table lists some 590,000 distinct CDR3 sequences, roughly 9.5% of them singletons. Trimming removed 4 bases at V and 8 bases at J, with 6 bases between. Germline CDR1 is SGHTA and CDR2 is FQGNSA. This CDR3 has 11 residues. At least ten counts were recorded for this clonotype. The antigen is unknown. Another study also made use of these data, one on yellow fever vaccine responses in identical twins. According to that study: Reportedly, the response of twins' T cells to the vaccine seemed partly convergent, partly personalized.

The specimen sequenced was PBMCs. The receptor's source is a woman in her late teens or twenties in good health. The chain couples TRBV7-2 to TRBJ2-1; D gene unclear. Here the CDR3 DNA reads TGTGCCAGCAGCTCATACGATGAGCAGTTCTTC. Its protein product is CASSSYDEQFF.